This TCR beta chain derives from a study of shared clonotypes between healthy human individuals. Libraries were prepared by immunoSEQ multiplex PCR; TCRdb keeps only in-frame clonotypes and omits some of them. The sample has about 1,900,000 clones, approximately 94% seen once. Germline V gene sequence: CDR1 MNHEY, CDR2 SMNVEV (reference sequence). The CDR3 contains 15 residues. Trimming left V 7 bases short and J 0 bases short, with 13 bases between. Naive CD8 cells comprised CD45RO-negative, CCR7-positively selected cells, excluding terminally differentiated effector memory CD45RA+ cells. This chain links TRBV27 with TRBJ2-1, with D possibly TRBD2 on 6 matching bases. The TCR comes from a man between 18 and 35 years old in good health. The sample was naive CD8+ T cells sorted from blood. The DNA of the CDR3 is TGTGCCAGCAAACCGGCGGGGAGCTCCTACAATGAGCAGTTCTTC. Protein: CASKPAGSSYNEQFF.